This note documents a single TCR beta chain sequence. Its cognate antigen is unknown. Germline values: CDR1 LNHNV, CDR2 YYDKDF (reference sequence). This CDR3 contains 15 residues. The V gene lost 3 bases and the J gene lost 0 bases, with 12 bases spanning the gap. The naive CD8 subset, CD45RO-negative cells positively selected for CCR7, excluded terminally differentiated effector memory CD45RA+ cells. This sample is drawn from a study of shared clonotypes between healthy human individuals. Turning to the study itself: CD8 memory received one plate per donor, CD8 naive two, CD4 memory three and CD4 naive three. Notes on the study in general: On the whole, naive subsets had larger estimated richness than memory subsets had. Shared clonotypes across all four donors exceeded non-shared ones in generation probability.

The authors' processing: ImmunoSEQ gave junction-only sequences without quality scores, so filtering differed. Using immunoSEQ multiplex PCR, the repertoire was profiled, and TCRdb retains in-frame clones only, with some absent. V and J calls plus clone size are reproduced from that table; the DNA served to infer D and trimming. The table records fewer than 850,000 clones, roughly 96% of them present only once. The origin of this receptor is a man aged 25 to 45 in good health. The rearrangement links TRBV15 to TRBJ2-7; D is undetermined. Material: naive CD8+ T cells sorted from blood. In DNA, the CDR3 is TGTGCCACCAGCAGTTCGGACCCCCTCTCCTACGAGCAGTACTTC. Its translation: CATSSSDPLSYEQYF. Together with reference TRBV15 and TRBJ2-7, the CDR3 gives the full variable domain: DAMVIQNPRYQVTQFGKPVTLSCSQTLNHNVMYWYQQKSSQAPKLLFHYYDKDFNNEADTPDNFQSRRPNTSFCFLDIRSPGLGDTAMYLCATSSSDPLSYEQYFGPGTRLTVT.